This passage covers 17 T cell receptor beta chains from one sample sequenced in a study of technical replicates of blood from a handful of donors (dated by TCRdb to about 2017). The protocol used for the library was the immunoSEQ multiplex PCR assay. In its TCRdb copy, this immuneACCESS table keeps in-frame sequences only and misses some clones. Where compared with another copy, unresolved V genes explain less than half of these, and the others have no known cause. The sample table records some 71,000 clones; around 97% of these occur just once. The ten largest clones add up to approximately 0.21% of the sample. Material: T cells isolated from PBMCs. These receptors were obtained from a human donor in good health.

The chain recombines TRBV10-3 with TRBJ2-7; a weak D match, TRBD1 (6 bases). Trimming pared 8 bases from V and 2 bases from J, leaving 13 bases between. The V gene's germline CDR1 is ENHRY and CDR2 SYGVKD. The CDR3 loop spans 13 amino acids. The CDR3 is CAISRQAPYEQYF. DNA of the CDR3: TGTGCCATCTCACGACAGGCCCCCTACGAGCAGTACTTC.

The chain joins TRBV9 to TRBJ2-7; TRBD2 matches at 9 bases. Germline lookup yields CDR1 SGDLS and CDR2 YYNGEE. V lost 4 bases and J lost 5; bases outside the gene matches: 10. The CDR3 is 15 residues long. Written as DNA, the CDR3 is TGTGCCAGCAGCACTATAGCGGGAGTGGGTGACGAGCAGTACTTC. Encoded protein: CASSTIAGVGDEQYF.

This clone has more than one count but fewer than ten. The CDR3 nucleotides are TGTGCCAGCAGCTATGACAGGCACGAGCAGTACTTC. This codes for CASSYDRHEQYF. The V call is TRBV5-4, the J call TRBJ2-7, with TRBD1 as a possible D gene (6 bases). The CDR3 has 12 residues. V lost 3 bases and J lost 5, with 9 bases in between. In germline, CDR1 is SGHNT, CDR2 YYREEE (reference sequence).

This chain links TRBV30 with TRBJ2-3, with D possibly matching TRBD1 (6 bases). CDR1 is GTSNPN, CDR2 SVGIG, per germline (reference sequence). With 4 bases removed from V and 4 bases from J, the gap between germline ends came to 12 bases. The CDR3 spans 13 residues. DNA of the CDR3: TGTGCCTGGAACCCTGGGGGCGCAGATACGCAGTATTTT. Amino acid sequence: CAWNPGGADTQYF.

The CDR3 bases are TGTGCCAGCAGGAGGGACAGTAACTATGGCTACACCTTC. Protein sequence: CASRRDSNYGYTF. The chain combines TRBV2 with TRBJ1-2; 7 bases are a match to TRBD1. The CDR3 length is 13 residues. Germline CDR1 and CDR2: SNHLY and FYNNEI. The V segment lost 6 bases and the J segment 1 base; nucleotides outside the gene matches: 2.

A single count supports this clone. This sequence joins TRBV5-4 and TRBJ2-5, with unresolved D. This CDR3 region has 13 residues. Germline CDR1 is SGHNT and CDR2 is YYREEE (reference sequence). V was pared by 2 bases and J by 4 bases, with 9 bases between. CDR3 sequence: CASSFEARETQYF. Written as DNA, the CDR3 is TGTGCCAGCAGCTTCGAGGCGAGAGAGACCCAGTACTTC.

This clone came up once. V gene TRBV5-4 combines with J gene TRBJ2-7; TRBD1 is a possible D gene (6 bases). CDR3 length equals 14 residues. Trimming stripped 1 base from V and 0 bases from J, with 8 bases between. Germline CDR1 and CDR2: SGHNT and YYREEE (reference sequence). The CDR3 DNA sequence: TGTGCCAGCAGCTTGCAGGGGCCCTCCTACGAGCAGTACTTC. Translating gives CASSLQGPSYEQYF. The full variable domain, completed using reference TRBV5-4 and TRBJ2-7, is ETGVTQSPTHLIKTRGQQVTLRCSSQSGHNTVSWYQQALGQGPQFIFQYYREEENGRGNFPPRFSGLQFPNYSSELNVNALELDDSALYLCASSLQGPSYEQYFGPGTRLTVT.

The chain is built from TRBV30 and TRBJ2-7; 11 bases are shared with TRBD2. Germline-derived CDR1 and CDR2 are GTSNPN and SVGIG (reference sequence). The CDR3 sequence is 14 residues long. V shed 7 bases and J 1 base; nucleotides not matched to a gene: 6. Here the CDR3 reads CALGLAANSYEQYF. CDR3 nucleotides: TGTGCCTTGGGACTAGCGGCAAATTCCTACGAGCAGTACTTC.

The chain employs TRBV11-2 and TRBJ1-2; weak D call: TRBD1 (5 bases). V gave up 5 bases and J gave up 2 bases, with 15 bases separating them. CDR1 is SGHAT, CDR2 FQNNGV, per germline. The CDR3 has 15 amino acids. CDR3 loop: CASSHTSGLNYGYTF. CDR3 coding DNA: TGTGCCAGCAGCCATACATCAGGGCTAAACTATGGCTACACCTTC.

V gene TRBV11-2 combines with J gene TRBJ2-1, with D unresolved. The V end was cut by 5 bases, the J end by 0 bases, with 11 bases between. This CDR3 contains 15 residues. Germline lookup yields CDR1 SGHAT and CDR2 FQNNGV. CDR3 protein: CASSPTWASYNEQFF. In DNA, the CDR3 is TGTGCCAGCAGCCCCACGTGGGCCTCCTACAATGAGCAGTTCTTC.

The chain carries TRBV6-1 and TRBJ1-4; maybe TRBD1 (6 bases). Germline CDR1 MNHNS, CDR2 SASEGT. Deletions cut 1 base from V and 3 bases from J, with 6 bases between. This CDR3 has 14 amino acids. This CDR3 reads CASSEGTANEKLFF. The CDR3 coding sequence is TGTGCCAGCAGTGAAGGGACAGCTAATGAAAAACTGTTTTTT.

The chain is built from TRBV6-5 and TRBJ2-7, with a possible D match to TRBD1 (6 bases). Germline V CDR1 and CDR2: MNHEY, SVGAGI. V was trimmed by 0 bases and J by 2 bases, leaving 14 bases between them. The CDR3 contains 16 residues. The CDR3 nucleotides are TGTGCCAGCAGTTACTCCTATAGCCGACAGGCCTACGAGCAGTACTTC. As protein: CASSYSYSRQAYEQYF.

This sequence joins TRBV29-1 and TRBJ2-4, with D unclear. The germline gives CDR1 SQVTM, CDR2 ANQGSEA. This CDR3 is built from 13 residues. The V gene lost 6 bases and the J gene lost 0 bases, with 9 bases spanning the gap. CDR3 nucleotide sequence: TGCAGCGTAAGAACTCTAGCCAAAAACATTCAGTACTTC. This encodes CSVRTLAKNIQYF. The full variable domain, its missing parts supplied by reference TRBV29-1 and TRBJ2-4, is SAVISQKPSRDICQRGTSLTIQCQVDSQVTMMFWYRQQPGQSLTLIATANQGSEATYESGFVIDKFPISRPNLTFSTLTVSNMSPEDSSIYLCSVRTLAKNIQYFGAGTRLSVL.

The chain carries TRBV11-3 and TRBJ1-2; 8 bases align to TRBD1. The length of the CDR3 is 12 residues. Looked up from germline, CDR1 is SGHNT and CDR2 is YENEEA. With 1 base clipped from V and 8 bases from J, the junction kept 0 bases outside the gene matches. In nucleotides, the CDR3 is TGTGCCAGCAGCTTAGGGACAGGGGGCTACACCTTC. Protein sequence: CASSLGTGGYTF.

The gene calls are TRBV10-3 and TRBJ2-2; D is perhaps TRBD2 (5 bases). CDR1 and CDR2 (germline): ENHRY, SYGVKD. Trimming shortened V by 4 bases and J by 1 base, and 19 bases separated the two germline ends. The CDR3 sequence is 18 residues long. The CDR3 region has the DNA TGTGCCATCAGTGCCGCCTTTAAAGGTAGCGAGAACACCGGGGAGCTGTTTTTT. This sequence encodes CAISAAFKGSENTGELFF.

The chain recombines TRBV9 with TRBJ1-3; TRBD1 aligns across 7 bases. The J segment lost 9 bases and the V segment lost 0 bases, leaving 12 bases of the junction unmatched. From germline, CDR1 is SGDLS and CDR2 YYNGEE. There are 16 residues in the CDR3. CDR3 sequence: CASSVGGQGELSTIYF. In DNA, the CDR3 is TGTGCCAGCAGCGTAGGGGGGCAGGGGGAATTGAGCACCATATATTTT. Variable domain in full (rest from reference TRBV9 and TRBJ1-3): DSGVTQTPKHLITATGQRVTLRCSPRSGDLSVYWYQQSLDQGLQFLIQYYNGEERAKGNILERFSAQQFPDLHSELNLSSLELGDSALYFCASSVGGQGELSTIYFGEGSWLTVV.

A single count supports this clone. V gene TRBV10-3 combines with J gene TRBJ2-5; D gene ambiguous. Trimming took 0 bases from V and 5 from J, leaving 10 bases between them. This CDR3 comprises 14 residues. The germline V gene has CDR1 ENHRY and CDR2 SYGVKD. CDR3 in amino acids: CAISESGMRETQYF. The CDR3, as DNA: TGTGCCATCAGTGAGTCTGGCATGAGGGAGACCCAGTACTTC.